The 25 T cell receptor beta chains listed next were all sequenced from one sample in a study of blood T cell repertoires in COVID-19. Sequenced by immunoSEQ multiplex PCR; TCRdb stores in-frame clones only, minus some. The sample records over 15,000 clones, around nine tenths being singletons. Specimen: peripheral blood. The source is a human donor in a cohort sampled during active COVID-19.

The chain couples TRBV27 to TRBJ1-5, with TRBD1 matching 10 bases. Per germline, CDR1 MNHEY and CDR2 SMNVEV (reference sequence). This CDR3 is 15 amino acids long. Trimming cost V 3 bases and J 2 bases; bases outside gene matches: 1. The CDR3 bases are TGTGCCAGCAGTTTGGGGACAGGGGGCAATCAGCCCCAGCATTTT. Its translation: CASSLGTGGNQPQHF.

The gene calls are TRBV7-2 and TRBJ1-4, with TRBD1 as a possible D gene (6 bases). The CDR3 loop spans 15 amino acids. V lost 1 base to trimming and J lost 5 bases, with 11 bases between them. Germline assignment: CDR1 SGHTA and CDR2 FQGNSA. The CDR3 loop reads CASSLVGRGNEKLFF. The CDR3 DNA is TGTGCCAGCAGCTTAGTGGGCAGGGGAAATGAAAAACTGTTTTTT.

The V and J genes are TRBV24-1 and TRBJ2-7; the D gene is possibly TRBD1 (8 bases). This CDR3 is 15 amino acids long. Deletions cut 4 bases from V and 9 bases from J, with 21 bases between. CDR1 and CDR2 (germline): KGHDR, SFDVKD. The CDR3 reads CATSERTGRGWGQYF. The CDR3 DNA follows: TGTGCCACCAGTGAAAGGACAGGGAGGGGTTGGGGGCAGTACTTC.

This clone has just one count. The gene calls are TRBV6-5 and TRBJ2-3; 10 positions match TRBD2. Germline values: CDR1 MNHEY, CDR2 SVGAGI. The CDR3 is 15 residues long. With 4 bases clipped from V and 6 bases from J, the junction kept 7 bases outside the gene matches. CDR3 loop: CASSFLAGAPDTQYF. CDR3 DNA: TGTGCCAGCAGTTTTCTAGCGGGGGCCCCCGATACGCAGTATTTT.

This chain links TRBV11-2 with TRBJ1-2, with D perhaps matching TRBD1 (6 bases). Germline lookup yields CDR1 SGHAT and CDR2 FQNNGV. This CDR3 region has 14 residues. Between the trimmed V and J ends, which lost 5 bases and 6 bases, there was a span of 16 bases. Here the CDR3 reads CASSAAGARDGYTF. The CDR3 DNA sequence: TGTGCCAGCAGCGCCGCGGGGGCACGCGATGGCTACACCTTC. Using reference TRBV11-2 and TRBJ1-2 for the parts outside the CDR3, the full variable domain is EAGVAQSPRYKIIEKRQSVAFWCNPISGHATLYWYQQILGQGPKLLIQFQNNGVVDDSQLPKDRFSAERLKGVDSTLKIQPAKLEDSAVYLCASSAAGARDGYTFGSGTRLTVV.

The chain has TRBV6-1 and TRBJ1-5; D may be TRBD1 (6 bases). V lost 0 bases, J lost 0 bases, and 18 bases lay in between. CDR3 length: 19 amino acids. The germline V gene has CDR1 MNHNS and CDR2 SASEGT. CDR3 DNA sequence: TGTGCCAGCAGTGAAGCTATCAGTCAGGGGCAGTATAGCAATCAGCCCCAGCATTTT. Its translation: CASSEAISQGQYSNQPQHF.

This clone was picked up one time. The same CDR3 also results from other DNA sequences found in this sample. The chain links TRBV7-3 to TRBJ2-1, with 9 bases aligning to TRBD2. Germline CDR1 and CDR2: SGHTA and FQGTGA. This CDR3 has 15 amino acids. V trimming: 5 bases; J trimming: 9 bases; junction bases outside the gene matches: 11. The CDR3 bases are TGTGCCAGCAGCCGACTAGCGGAGGCCGGAGGTGAGCAGTTCTTC. Protein product: CASSRLAEAGGEQFF.

The gene calls are TRBV9 and TRBJ1-5, with 7 bases aligning to TRBD1. Germline values: CDR1 SGDLS, CDR2 YYNGEE. J gave up 0 bases and V 0 bases, and 0 bases lay outside the gene matches. CDR3 size: 15 residues. For the CDR3, the DNA is TGTGCCAGCAGCGTAGAGGGGGCTAGCAATCAGCCCCAGCATTTT. It codes for CASSVEGASNQPQHF.

The V and J genes are TRBV20-1 and TRBJ2-7, with a possible D match to TRBD1 (6 bases). Germline V lookup: CDR1 DFQATT, CDR2 SNEGSKA (reference sequence). The CDR3 length is 11 residues. V was pared by 5 bases and J by 8 bases, with 13 bases between. CDR3 region: CSAGGYFQQYF. In nucleotides, the CDR3 is TGCAGTGCTGGGGGCTATTTTCAGCAGTACTTC.

This clone was recorded only once. V gene TRBV18 combines with J gene TRBJ2-5; perhaps TRBD2 as D (6 bases). This CDR3 region has 14 residues. Trimming left V 5 bases short and J 1 base short, with 11 bases between. Germline CDR1 KGHSH, CDR2 LQKENI. For the CDR3, the DNA is TGTGCCAGCTCAGGGAGGATAGGCCAAGAGACCCAGTACTTC. Amino acids: CASSGRIGQETQYF. Based on the CDR3 plus reference TRBV18 and TRBJ2-5, the full variable domain is NAGVMQNPRHLVRRRGQEARLRCSPMKGHSHVYWYRQLPEEGLKFMVYLQKENIIDESGMPKERFSAEFPKEGPSILRIQQVVRGDSAAYFCASSGRIGQETQYFGPGTRLLVL.

A note on this clone: This sample also contains other DNA sequences that code for the same CDR3. This sequence joins TRBV7-2 and TRBJ2-5; 10 bases fit TRBD2. CDR1 and CDR2 (germline): SGHTA, FQGNSA. Unmatched junction bases numbered 4, after V lost 4 bases and J lost 2 bases. This CDR3 region has 15 residues. DNA of the CDR3: TGTGCCAGCAGCTCCACTAGCGGGGTACAAGAGACCCAGTACTTC. Translated, it gives CASSSTSGVQETQYF.

This chain joins TRBV11-2 and TRBJ2-1; 9 bases agree with TRBD2. The CDR3 extends over 16 amino acids. CDR1 is SGHAT and CDR2 is FQNNGV in the germline V gene. The trim removed 3 bases at V and 5 bases at J, leaving 8 bases unmatched. In DNA form, the CDR3 reads TGTGCCAGCAGCTTTACGGCGGCGGGGGGGAACAATGAGCAGTTCTTC. It specifies CASSFTAAGGNNEQFF.

The CDR3 here is CATSGQGSSYNEQFF. The CDR3 nucleotides are TGTGCCACCAGTGGGCAGGGCAGCTCCTACAATGAGCAGTTCTTC. The chain couples TRBV24-1 to TRBJ2-1; TRBD1 is a possible D gene (5 bases). V was shortened by 5 bases and J by 0 bases, with 10 bases between the two germline ends. This CDR3 has 15 residues. Germline loops: CDR1 KGHDR, CDR2 SFDVKD.

The rearrangement links TRBV5-1 to TRBJ2-7; the D is unclear. V shed 0 bases and J shed 3 bases, with 7 bases lying between them. This CDR3 has 13 residues. Germline V gene lookup returns CDR1 SGHRS and CDR2 YFSETQ. CDR3 in DNA: TGCGCCAGCAGCTTGGCCGGGTTCTACGAGCAGTACTTC. This sequence encodes CASSLAGFYEQYF.

This clone was recorded a few times. The genes are TRBV2 and TRBJ1-5; D is perhaps TRBD1 (6 bases). With 7 bases removed from V and 1 base from J, the gap between germline ends came to 14 bases. This CDR3 region has 15 residues. Germline loops: CDR1 SNHLY, CDR2 FYNNEI. CDR3 sequence reads: CASTPEGESNQPQHF. In DNA form, the CDR3 reads TGTGCCAGCACCCCAGAGGGGGAGAGCAATCAGCCCCAGCATTTT.

For the CDR3, the DNA is TGTGCCAGCAGTTGGGCAGAGACCCAGTACTTC. Protein: CASSWAETQYF. The V gene is TRBV6-2 or TRBV6-3, the J gene TRBJ2-5; D gene ambiguous. The CDR3 loop spans 11 amino acids. Germline-derived CDR1 and CDR2 are MNHEY and SVGEGT. V was shortened by 4 bases and J by 4 bases, with 4 bases between the two germline ends.

V gene TRBV6-1 combines with J gene TRBJ1-5, with D possibly TRBD1 on 5 matching bases. The ends were cut back, 3 bases at V and 1 base at J, with 7 bases in the middle. The CDR3 is made up of 14 amino acids. Germline V gene sequence: CDR1 MNHNS, CDR2 SASEGT. CDR3 nucleotides: TGTGCCAGCAGTGACCGACAGAGCAATCAGCCCCAGCATTTT. Translating gives CASSDRQSNQPQHF.

The J gene is TRBJ1-2, the V gene TRBV21-1. TRBV21-1 is labeled a pseudogene. The CDR3 length is 15 residues. The CDR3, as DNA: TGTGCCAGCAGCAGGGGGAGGCAGGAACACTATGGCTACACCTTC. Translation gives CASSRGRQEHYGYTF.

The CDR3: CASSLRTDTQYF. In DNA form, the CDR3 reads TGTGCCAGCAGCCTCCGCACAGATACGCAGTATTTT. The V call is TRBV11-3, the J call TRBJ2-3; the D is unclear. The CDR3 runs to 12 residues. CDR1 is SGHNT and CDR2 is YENEEA in the germline V gene. V lost 5 bases to trimming and J lost 1 base, with 4 bases between them.

J is TRBJ2-3 and V is TRBV3-1 (or the pseudogene TRBV3-2), with 11 positions matching TRBD2. V shed 1 base and J 4 bases; nucleotides not matched to a gene: 10. This CDR3 has 18 amino acids. Germline CDR1 reads LGHDT; CDR2 reads YNNKEL (reference sequence). CDR3 DNA sequence: TGTGCCAGCAGCCAAGTGATAGCGGGGGGGCCCAGGGCAGATACGCAGTATTTT. It is translated as CASSQVIAGGPRADTQYF.

V is TRBV25-1 and J is TRBJ1-2; possibly TRBD1 for D (5 bases). This CDR3 is 16 amino acids long. V dropped 4 bases and J dropped 2 bases, with 17 bases sitting between them. Germline V gene data show CDR1 as MGHDK and CDR2 as SYGVNS. CDR3: CASSVPRQGFNYGYTF. CDR3 DNA sequence: TGTGCCAGCAGTGTCCCTAGGCAGGGCTTCAACTATGGCTACACCTTC.

CDR3 protein: CASSTSRDRVLYF. DNA of the CDR3: TGTGCCAGTAGTACCTCCCGGGACAGGGTATTATACTTC. The J gene is TRBJ2-7, the V gene TRBV19; 9 nucleotides align to TRBD1. J lost 13 bases, V lost 4 bases, and 11 bases had no gene match. Germline lookup yields CDR1 LNHDA and CDR2 SQIVND (reference sequence). This CDR3 has 13 amino acids.

This clone has only one observation. This chain uses TRBV14 with TRBJ1-1; D gene ambiguous. Trimming shortened V by 5 bases and J by 4 bases, and 17 bases separated the two germline ends. The CDR3 loop spans 15 amino acids. Germline CDR1 reads SGHDN; CDR2 reads FVKESK. The CDR3 DNA reads as TGTGCCAGCAGCACCACGACGGGAGGAAGCACTGAAGCTTTCTTT. Its translation is CASSTTTGGSTEAFF.

The chain couples TRBV5-6 to TRBJ2-3, with D tentatively TRBD1 (5 bases). The CDR3 is made up of 14 amino acids. Germline lookup yields CDR1 SGHDT and CDR2 YYEEEE. With 0 bases removed from V and 0 bases from J, the gap between germline ends came to 5 bases. The CDR3 sequence: CASSLDRSTDTQYF. CDR3 sequence (DNA): TGTGCCAGCAGCTTGGACAGGAGCACAGATACGCAGTATTTT. The full variable domain, completed using reference TRBV5-6 and TRBJ2-3, is DAGVTQSPTHLIKTRGQQVTLRCSPKSGHDTVSWYQQALGQGPQFIFQYYEEEERQRGNFPDRFSGHQFPNYSSELNVNALLLGDSALYLCASSLDRSTDTQYFGPGTRLTVL.

The chain joins TRBV11-3 to TRBJ2-1, with D perhaps TRBD1 (6 bases). CDR3 length equals 13 residues. Germline V gene lookup returns CDR1 SGHNT and CDR2 YENEEA. Trimming took off 3 bases at V and 6 bases at J, with 9 bases between the two ends. The CDR3 loop reads CASSFGQPNEQFF. In DNA form, the CDR3 reads TGTGCCAGCAGCTTTGGACAGCCCAATGAGCAGTTCTTC.